The 13 T cell receptor beta chains given below trace back to one sample, sequenced in a study of post-analysis software for immune sequencing data. Study-wide results and caveats: Five or six TRBV segments, including TRBV5-6, TRBV5-1 and TRBV20-1, were more frequent in patients than controls.

Their antigen targets remain unknown. Each TCR beta cDNA library carried unique molecular identifiers. MiXCR was run by TCRdb on the PCR reads, yielding one entry per CDR3 protein. Here the sample spans a few hundred thousand distinct CDR3 sequences, about a third being singletons. Sequencing was carried out using blood. Receptor source: a girl under 18 with multiple sclerosis.

With respect to this clonotype: One end of the junction does not line up with germline, which may come from a read error. The chain employs TRBV10-3 and TRBJ2-1, with 10 bases lining up with TRBD1. CDR3 length equals 15 residues. Germline V gives CDR1 ENHRY, CDR2 SYGVKD. The CDR3 sequence is CAFSAGQGHGDEQFF. CDR3 coding DNA: TGTGCCTTCAGTGCGGGACAGGGGCATGGTGATGAGCAGTTCTTC.

In this sample, this clonotype turned up a few times. This chain links TRBV2 with TRBJ2-3; 11 bases agree with TRBD2. Trimming removed 4 bases from V and 2 bases from J; junction bases left unmatched: 8. Germline-derived CDR1 and CDR2 are SNHLY and FYNNEI. CDR3 length: 17 amino acids. This CDR3 is CASSGPIAGGITDTQYF. The CDR3 DNA is TGTGCCAGCAGTGGACCTATAGCGGGGGGGATCACAGATACGCAGTATTTT. Full variable domain (outside the CDR3, taken from reference TRBV2 and TRBJ2-3): EPEVTQTPSHQVTQMGQEVILRCVPISNHLYFYWYRQILGQKVEFLVSFYNNEISEKSEIFDDQFSVERPDGSNFTLKIRSTKLEDSAMYFCASSGPIAGGITDTQYFGPGTRLTVL.

The chain employs TRBV20-1 and TRBJ1-1; a weak D match, TRBD1 (5 bases). Germline CDR1 and CDR2: DFQATT and SNEGSKA (reference sequence). This CDR3 comprises 15 residues. Trimming stripped 0 bases from V and 1 base from J, with 12 bases between. The CDR3 region has the DNA TGCAGTGCTAGAGATCCTCTGACAGCGAACACTGAAGCTTTCTTT. Residues: CSARDPLTANTEAFF.

The sample holds a few counts of this clonotype. The gene calls are TRBV12-3 or TRBV12-4 and TRBJ2-3, with D hard to call. The CDR3 extends over 14 amino acids. The V end lost 5 bases, the J end lost 4 bases, and 13 bases lay between the germline ends. DNA for the CDR3: TGTGCCAGCAGTGGCACAGTGACCGCAGATACGCAGTATTTT. This sequence encodes CASSGTVTADTQYF.

The CDR3 spells CASSYSILAGATATDTQYF. CDR3 sequence (DNA): TGTGCCAGCAGTTACTCGATACTAGCGGGGGCCACAGCCACAGATACGCAGTATTTT. This chain links TRBV6-5 with TRBJ2-3; 11 nucleotides agree with TRBD2. Germline CDR1 and CDR2: MNHEY and SVGAGI. With 0 bases clipped from V and 2 bases from J, the junction kept 10 bases outside the gene matches. The CDR3 loop spans 19 amino acids.

The sample holds a few counts of this clonotype. The genes are TRBV5-1 and TRBJ2-1; D may be TRBD1 (6 bases). Trimming shortened V by 4 bases and J by 2 bases, and 19 bases separated the two germline ends. The CDR3 has 17 amino acids. Germline CDR1 SGHRS, CDR2 YFSETQ. The CDR3 reads CASSLLQGNSAYNEQFF. The CDR3 DNA reads as TGCGCCAGCAGCCTTCTGCAGGGGAACTCCGCCTACAATGAGCAGTTCTTC.

This clonotype has only a few counts. The rearrangement links TRBV6-4 to TRBJ2-1, with TRBD1 matching 7 bases. Germline lookup yields CDR1 MRHNA and CDR2 SNTAGT. The CDR3 has 15 residues. J lost 5 bases, V lost 5 bases, and 9 bases had no gene match. DNA for the CDR3: TGTGCCAGCAGTCCGGGACAGAGTATGCACAATGAGCAGTTCTTC. Protein sequence: CASSPGQSMHNEQFF.

The rearrangement uses TRBV10-3 and TRBJ2-3, with D possibly being TRBD1 (5 bases). The ends were cut back, 8 bases at V and 6 bases at J, with 15 bases in the middle. CDR1 and CDR2 (germline): ENHRY, SYGVKD. The CDR3 is 13 residues long. The CDR3 sequence is CAIQGSDGDTQYF. The CDR3 region has the DNA TGTGCCATCCAGGGTTCCGACGGCGATACGCAGTATTTT.

This clonotype was seen a handful of times. The chain links TRBV20-1 to TRBJ1-6; maybe TRBD1 (5 bases). CDR1 and CDR2 (germline): DFQATT, SNEGSKA (reference sequence). Trimming left V 6 bases short and J 3 bases short, with 12 bases between. The CDR3 contains 14 residues. DNA of the CDR3: TGCAGTGCGGTCTCGGACAACTATAATTCACCCCTCCACTTT. Translating it yields CSAVSDNYNSPLHF.

V gene TRBV7-8 combines with J gene TRBJ2-3; 8 bases map to TRBD2. The CDR3 loop spans 15 amino acids. CDR1 is SGHVS, CDR2 FQNEAQ, per germline. Germline trimming cut 1 base from V and 2 bases from J; bases unmatched to any gene: 2. The CDR3 DNA reads as TGTGCCAGCAGCTTAGTGCGGGGGGTCACAGATACGCAGTATTTT. This gives the protein CASSLVRGVTDTQYF.

CDR3: CASSFGVRETQYF. Here the CDR3 DNA reads TGTGCCAGCAGCTTTGGGGTACGGGAGACCCAGTACTTC. The chain joins TRBV11-2 to TRBJ2-5; no definite D call. Trimming took off 3 bases at V and 5 bases at J, with 10 bases between the two ends. The CDR3 spans 13 residues. Germline V lookup: CDR1 SGHAT, CDR2 FQNNGV.

The chain carries TRBV12-3 or TRBV12-4 and TRBJ1-1; D remains unclear. The CDR3 has 14 amino acids. V lost 6 bases and J lost 4, with 15 bases in between. CDR3 nucleotides: TGTGCCAGCAGCCACAAGATAACGGGCACTGAAGCTTTCTTT. Its protein product is CASSHKITGTEAFF.

The chain has TRBV7-3 and TRBJ2-2, with D possibly being TRBD1 (6 bases). Germline CDR1 SGHTA, CDR2 FQGTGA. The CDR3 is 15 amino acids. The V end lost 4 bases, the J end lost 2 bases, and 11 bases lay between the germline ends. The CDR3 loop reads CASSSQGPNTGELFF. Here the CDR3 DNA reads TGTGCCAGCAGCTCACAGGGACCCAACACCGGGGAGCTGTTTTTT.